Described below is a single T cell receptor beta chain sequence and its context. What it recognizes is unknown. The CDR3 has 14 residues. Germline trimming cut 5 bases from V and 7 bases from J; bases unmatched to any gene: 6. CDR1 KGHSH and CDR2 LQKENI come from the germline V gene. The entry originates in a study of shared clonotypes between healthy human individuals. Only Caucasian adults living in Nashville, Tennessee served as donors. Several immunoSEQ plates received, in even portions, the genomic DNA of each subset. Authors' processing steps: ImmunoSEQ supplied junction-only sequences lacking quality scores, so filtering was different. Measured with immunoSEQ multiplex PCR; TCRdb has only the in-frame clones, and not every one. That table supplies the V and J calls and clone size; D and trimming were determined from the DNA. The profile shows some 2,400,000 clones, 90% to 96% of them singletons.

Overall study findings and caveats: A few donors had 4% to 5% of their naive CD4 clonotypes in common.

The sample comprised naive CD4+ T cells sorted from blood. Subset here: CD45RA+ positively selected. J is TRBJ1-5 and V is TRBV18; 9 positions match TRBD1. The TCR sequence derives from a man between 18 and 29 years old in good health. The CDR3 region is CASSTDRGAQPQHF. Written as DNA, the CDR3 is TGTGCCAGCTCAACCGACAGGGGGGCCCAGCCCCAGCATTTT.